Below, 16 T cell receptor beta chains from the same sample are listed, as sequenced in a study of CD8 T cells in Susac syndrome. An input of roughly 0.45 to 1 ug of RNA was subjected to reverse transcription using random hexamers. MiXCR, run by TCRdb on the immunoSEQ multiplex PCR reads, gives a single entry per CDR3 protein. The sample has about 180,000 distinct CDR3 sequences, approximately 94% seen once; the top ten hold around 0.093%. Sequenced input: CD4+ T cells from PBMCs. The receptors come from a human donor with multiple sclerosis.

The count of this clonotype is one. The CDR3 loop reads CSSTGLVGGELFF. Written as DNA, the CDR3 is TGCAGCTCGACAGGATTGGTAGGCGGGGAGCTGTTTTTT. The V call is TRBV29-1, the J call TRBJ2-2; D is perhaps TRBD1 (6 bases). The CDR3 is made up of 13 amino acids. The V end was cut by 8 bases, the J end by 7 bases, with 17 bases between. Per germline, CDR1 SQVTM and CDR2 ANQGSEA.

J is TRBJ2-5 and V is TRBV7-2, with a weak D call TRBD1 (5 bases). Per germline, CDR1 SGHTA and CDR2 FQGNSA. The CDR3 has 15 amino acids. Trimming stripped 1 base from V and 2 bases from J, with 11 bases between. The CDR3 spells CASSLDQGGQETQYF. CDR3 DNA sequence: TGTGCCAGCAGCTTAGACCAGGGTGGGCAAGAGACCCAGTACTTC.

This sequence joins TRBV27 and TRBJ1-1; TRBD1 aligns across 9 bases. The germline CDR1 and CDR2 sequences are MNHEY and SMNVEV (reference sequence). The CDR3 length is 13 residues. The trim removed 8 bases at V and 0 bases at J, leaving 1 base unmatched. The CDR3 DNA is TGTGCCAGCGGGACAGGGATGAACACTGAAGCTTTCTTT. This encodes CASGTGMNTEAFF.

CDR3 sequence: CACSIGGVNGYTF. The CDR3 DNA follows: TGTGCCTGCTCCATAGGGGGCGTTAATGGCTACACCTTC. The chain joins TRBV6-6 to TRBJ1-2; 7 bases are a match to TRBD1. Germline V gene sequence: CDR1 MNHNY, CDR2 SVGAGI (reference sequence). V lost 11 bases and J lost 6; bases outside the gene matches: 12. The CDR3 covers 13 residues.

V and J are TRBV5-1 and TRBJ2-2; D is perhaps TRBD1 (6 bases). The CDR3 spans 15 residues. With 7 bases removed from V and 3 bases from J, the gap between germline ends came to 16 bases. Per the germline V gene, CDR1 is SGHRS and CDR2 is YFSETQ. CDR3 residues: CASRQQGLDTGELFF. CDR3 sequence (DNA): TGCGCCAGCCGGCAACAGGGCCTTGACACCGGGGAGCTGTTTTTT. Using reference TRBV5-1 and TRBJ2-2 for the parts outside the CDR3, the full variable domain is KAGVTQTPRYLIKTRGQQVTLSCSPISGHRSVSWYQQTPGQGLQFLFEYFSETQRNKGNFPGRFSGRQFSNSRSEMNVSTLELGDSALYLCASRQQGLDTGELFFGEGSRLTVL.

The chain joins TRBV9 to TRBJ2-2, with 10 bases fitting TRBD1. The CDR3 loop spans 15 amino acids. V lost 2 bases to trimming and J lost 6 bases; unmatched junction nucleotides: 4. Germline V lookup: CDR1 SGDLS, CDR2 YYNGEE. CDR3 in amino acids: CASSVGQGIAGELFF. Here the CDR3 DNA reads TGTGCCAGCAGCGTGGGACAGGGGATCGCCGGGGAGCTGTTTTTT.

This clonotype showed up just once. The chain recombines TRBV7-2 with TRBJ1-6; no reliable D call. The CDR3 runs to 14 residues. Trimming stripped 4 bases from V and 8 bases from J, with 12 bases between. Germline V gene sequence: CDR1 SGHTA, CDR2 FQGNSA. CDR3 bases: TGTGCCAGCAGCTCCCCGCGGGCCTATTCACCCCTCCACTTT. This translates into CASSSPRAYSPLHF.

V gene TRBV2 combines with J gene TRBJ2-3; D gene ambiguous. Trimming took 5 bases from V and 5 from J, leaving 5 bases between them. Germline CDR1 reads SNHLY; CDR2 reads FYNNEI. The CDR3 spans 11 residues. The CDR3 loop reads CASSYIDTQYF. CDR3 in DNA: TGTGCCAGCAGTTATATAGATACGCAGTATTTT.

The J gene is TRBJ2-5, the V gene TRBV3-1, with 7 nucleotides matching TRBD1. Germline V gives CDR1 LGHDT, CDR2 YNNKEL (reference sequence). The CDR3 sequence is 14 residues long. V dropped 6 bases and J dropped 7; count of bases not matched to a gene: 11. The CDR3 coding sequence is TGTGCCAGCAGGACGACAGGGTCAGTGTCGACCCAGTACTTC. It specifies CASRTTGSVSTQYF.

V is TRBV30 and J is TRBJ1-2; D might be TRBD1 (6 bases). Germline V gives CDR1 GTSNPN, CDR2 SVGIG (reference sequence). CDR3 length equals 12 residues. With 5 bases removed from V and 8 bases from J, the gap between germline ends came to 15 bases. CDR3 sequence: CAWARGGDGYTF. Here the CDR3 DNA reads TGTGCCTGGGCGAGAGGGGGAGACGGCTACACCTTC.

This chain links TRBV20-1 with TRBJ2-3, with TRBD1 matching over 7 bases. Germline values: CDR1 DFQATT, CDR2 SNEGSKA (reference sequence). This CDR3 is 13 amino acids long. The V gene end was trimmed by 4 bases and the J gene end by 5 bases; junction bases not matched to a gene: 6. The CDR3 nucleotides are TGCAGTGCTACCCTTAACAGGGGAGATACGCAGTATTTT. This encodes CSATLNRGDTQYF.

This chain connects TRBV5-1 to TRBJ2-7, with D perhaps TRBD2 (5 bases). V lost 0 bases and J 0 bases, leaving 10 bases between the germline ends. The CDR3 totals 15 residues. Germline V CDR1 and CDR2: SGHRS, YFSETQ. The CDR3: CASSLVSGSSYEQYF. CDR3 DNA: TGCGCCAGCAGCTTGGTTTCTGGGAGCTCCTACGAGCAGTACTTC.

This chain joins TRBV3-1 and TRBJ2-4, with 9 bases identical to TRBD1. The CDR3 is made up of 14 amino acids. The germline gives CDR1 LGHDT, CDR2 YNNKEL (reference sequence). The V gene end was trimmed by 4 bases and the J gene end by 10 bases; junction bases not matched to a gene: 8. CDR3 sequence reads: CASSLSGQGRIQYF. In DNA form, the CDR3 reads TGTGCCAGCAGCCTTTCCGGACAGGGGCGGATTCAGTACTTC.

V usage is TRBV5-6 and J usage is TRBJ2-7; D may correspond to TRBD1 or TRBD2 (5 bases each). CDR1 is SGHDT, CDR2 YYEEEE, per germline. Trimming took off 2 bases at V and 3 bases at J, with 18 bases between the two ends. The CDR3 is 16 residues long. The CDR3 DNA sequence: TGTGCCAGCAGCTTCAACCGGGACGGGCCGAGCTACGAGCAGTACTTC. It translates to CASSFNRDGPSYEQYF.

The chain combines TRBV20-1 with TRBJ2-7; D could derive from TRBD1 or TRBD2 (6 bases each). The V and J ends lost 0 bases and 6 bases respectively, with 18 bases between them. CDR3 length: 15 residues. From germline, CDR1 is DFQATT and CDR2 SNEGSKA (reference sequence). As DNA, the CDR3 is TGCAGTGCTAGAGACCCGCGGGGTGGGGGCACCGAGCAGTACTTC. Residues: CSARDPRGGGTEQYF.

This clonotype came up once. The chain recombines TRBV24-1 with TRBJ2-6; D unclear. The length of the CDR3 is 13 residues. Looked up from germline, CDR1 is KGHDR and CDR2 is SFDVKD. V was pared by 6 bases and J by 2 bases, with 4 bases between. DNA for the CDR3: TGTGCCACCAGTTCGCCTGGGGCCAACGTCCTGACTTTC. Encoded protein: CATSSPGANVLTF.